Sequencing of this T cell receptor (beta chain) was carried out in a study of control samples from healthy donors and cancer patients. Clones were sequenced by immunoSEQ multiplex PCR, and TCRdb holds only the in-frame ones, with some missing. Of under 150,000 clones in the sample, around 87% were seen once. The V and J ends lost 0 bases and 6 bases respectively, with 12 bases between them. The CDR3 totals 15 residues. CDR1 ENHRY and CDR2 SYGVKD come from the germline V gene. Input material: blood. This sequence was found in a man aged 60 to 69 in good health. The V call is TRBV10-3, the J call TRBJ1-5; no firm D call. The CDR3 reads CAISESTGRAQPQHF. As DNA, the CDR3 is TGTGCCATCAGTGAGTCGACGGGCCGAGCTCAGCCCCAGCATTTT.